This TCR beta chain came from a study of T-cell memory formation after mild COVID-19. With 7 bases clipped from V and 8 bases from J, the junction kept 12 bases outside the gene matches. This CDR3 region has 14 residues. Germline CDR1 is SNHLY and CDR2 is FYNNEI. One entry per CDR3 protein results from TCRdb running MiXCR on the 5' RACE reads. The data show 400,000 to 500,000 distinct CDR3 sequences, with around 18% seen just once and 8.4% held by the top ten. Material for sequencing was PBMCs or a T cell subset sorted from them (not recorded which). This TCR was recovered from an adult woman who had mild COVID-19 (a few samples of this study predate the infection). Cell type and time point are not known. The chain combines TRBV2 with TRBJ1-2; 8 nucleotides match TRBD1. The CDR3 sequence is CASNSGQGRRGYTF. Written as DNA, the CDR3 is TGTGCCAGCAATTCTGGACAGGGCCGCCGGGGCTACACCTTC.